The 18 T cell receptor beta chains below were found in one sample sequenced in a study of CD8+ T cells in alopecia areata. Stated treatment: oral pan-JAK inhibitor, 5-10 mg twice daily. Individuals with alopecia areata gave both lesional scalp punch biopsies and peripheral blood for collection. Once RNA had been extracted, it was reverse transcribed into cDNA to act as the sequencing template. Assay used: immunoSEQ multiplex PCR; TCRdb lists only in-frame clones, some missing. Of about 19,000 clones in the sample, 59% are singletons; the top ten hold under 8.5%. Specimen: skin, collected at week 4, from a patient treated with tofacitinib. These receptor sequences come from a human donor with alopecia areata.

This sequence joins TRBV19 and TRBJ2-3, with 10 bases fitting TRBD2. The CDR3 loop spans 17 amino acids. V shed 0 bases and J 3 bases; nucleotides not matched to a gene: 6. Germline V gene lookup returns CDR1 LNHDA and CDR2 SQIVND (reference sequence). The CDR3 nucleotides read TGTGCCAGTAGTATAGATGGGACTAGCGATTTGACAGATACGCAGTATTTT. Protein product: CASSIDGTSDLTDTQYF.

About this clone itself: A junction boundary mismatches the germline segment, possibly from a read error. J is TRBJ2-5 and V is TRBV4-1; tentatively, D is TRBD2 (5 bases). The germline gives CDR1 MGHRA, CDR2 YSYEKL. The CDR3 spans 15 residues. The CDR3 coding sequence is TGCGCCAGCAGCCGCTCGATCAGGACTCTAGAGGCCCAGTACTTC. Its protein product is CASSRSIRTLEAQYF.

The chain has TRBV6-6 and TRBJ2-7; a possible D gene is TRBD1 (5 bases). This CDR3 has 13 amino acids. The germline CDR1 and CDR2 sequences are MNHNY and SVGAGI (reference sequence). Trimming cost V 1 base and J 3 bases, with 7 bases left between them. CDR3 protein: CASSYYRNYEQYF. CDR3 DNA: TGTGCCAGCAGTTACTACAGGAACTACGAGCAGTACTTC.

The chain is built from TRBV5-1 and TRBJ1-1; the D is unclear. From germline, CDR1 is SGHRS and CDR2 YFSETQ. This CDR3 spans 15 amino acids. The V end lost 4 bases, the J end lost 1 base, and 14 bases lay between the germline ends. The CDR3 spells CASSPLPMRNTEAFF. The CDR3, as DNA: TGCGCCAGCAGCCCCCTCCCTATGAGGAACACTGAAGCTTTCTTT.

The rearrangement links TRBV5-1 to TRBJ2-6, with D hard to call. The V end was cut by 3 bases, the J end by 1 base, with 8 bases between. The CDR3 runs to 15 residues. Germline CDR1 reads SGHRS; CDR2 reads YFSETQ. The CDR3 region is CASSYLGSGANVLTF. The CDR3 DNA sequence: TGCGCCAGCAGCTACTTAGGGTCTGGGGCCAACGTCCTGACTTTC. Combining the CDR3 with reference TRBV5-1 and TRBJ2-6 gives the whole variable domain KAGVTQTPRYLIKTRGQQVTLSCSPISGHRSVSWYQQTPGQGLQFLFEYFSETQRNKGNFPGRFSGRQFSNSRSEMNVSTLELGDSALYLCASSYLGSGANVLTFGAGSRLTVL.

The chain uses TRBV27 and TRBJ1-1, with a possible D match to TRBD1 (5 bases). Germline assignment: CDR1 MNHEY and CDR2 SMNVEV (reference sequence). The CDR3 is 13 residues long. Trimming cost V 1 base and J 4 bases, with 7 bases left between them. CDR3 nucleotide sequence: TGTGCCAGCAGTTTATATGGGGCCACTGAAGCTTTCTTT. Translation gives CASSLYGATEAFF.

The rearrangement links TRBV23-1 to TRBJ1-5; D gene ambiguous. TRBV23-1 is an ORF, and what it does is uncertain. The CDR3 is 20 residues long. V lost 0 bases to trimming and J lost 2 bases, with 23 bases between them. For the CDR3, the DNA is TGCGCCAGCAGTCAATCGGGGAGAGCGATAAGCCTTTATGGCAATCAGCCCCAGCATTTT. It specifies CASSQSGRAISLYGNQPQHF.

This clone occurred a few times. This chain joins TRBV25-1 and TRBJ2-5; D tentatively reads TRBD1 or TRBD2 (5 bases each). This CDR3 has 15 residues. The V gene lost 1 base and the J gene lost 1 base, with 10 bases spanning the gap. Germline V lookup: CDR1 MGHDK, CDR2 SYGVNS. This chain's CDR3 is CASSEWRGAQETQYF. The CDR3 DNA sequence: TGTGCCAGCAGTGAATGGCGAGGGGCCCAAGAGACCCAGTACTTC.

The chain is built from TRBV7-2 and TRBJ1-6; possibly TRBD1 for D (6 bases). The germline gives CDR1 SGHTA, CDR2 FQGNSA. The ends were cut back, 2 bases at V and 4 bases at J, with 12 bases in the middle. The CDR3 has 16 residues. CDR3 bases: TGTGCCAGCAGCTTAAGGCTCGACAGGTATAATTCACCCCTCCACTTT. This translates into CASSLRLDRYNSPLHF.

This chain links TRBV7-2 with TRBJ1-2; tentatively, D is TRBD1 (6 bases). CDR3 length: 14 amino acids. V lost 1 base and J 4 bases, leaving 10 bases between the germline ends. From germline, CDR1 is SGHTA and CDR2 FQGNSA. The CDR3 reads CASSLVQGTYGYTF. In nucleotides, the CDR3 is TGTGCCAGCAGCTTAGTACAGGGCACCTATGGCTACACCTTC.

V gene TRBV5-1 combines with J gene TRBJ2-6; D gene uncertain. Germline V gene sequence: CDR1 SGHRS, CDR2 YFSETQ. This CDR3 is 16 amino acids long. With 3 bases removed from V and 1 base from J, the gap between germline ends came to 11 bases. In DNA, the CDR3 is TGCGCCAGCAGCTCGGCGTCGAATTCTGGGGCCAACGTCCTGACTTTC. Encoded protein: CASSSASNSGANVLTF.

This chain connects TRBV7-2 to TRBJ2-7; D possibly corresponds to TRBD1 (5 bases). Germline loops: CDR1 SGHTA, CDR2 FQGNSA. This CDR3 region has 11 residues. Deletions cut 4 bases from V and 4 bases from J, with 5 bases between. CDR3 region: CASSYRYEQYF. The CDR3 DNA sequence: TGTGCCAGCAGCTACAGGTACGAGCAGTACTTC.

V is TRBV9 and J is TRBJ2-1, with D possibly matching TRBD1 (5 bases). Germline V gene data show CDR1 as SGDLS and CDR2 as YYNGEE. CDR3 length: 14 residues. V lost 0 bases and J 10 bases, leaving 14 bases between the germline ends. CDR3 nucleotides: TGTGCCAGCAGCGTAGGTCCGGACAATAGAGAGCAGTTCTTC. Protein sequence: CASSVGPDNREQFF.

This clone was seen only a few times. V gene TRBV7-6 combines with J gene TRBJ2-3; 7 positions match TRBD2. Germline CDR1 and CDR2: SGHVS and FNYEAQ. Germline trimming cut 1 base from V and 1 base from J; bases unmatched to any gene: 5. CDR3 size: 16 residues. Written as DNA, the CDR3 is TGTGCCAGCAGCTTAGGACTAGCCCCCGGCACAGATACGCAGTATTTT. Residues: CASSLGLAPGTDTQYF.

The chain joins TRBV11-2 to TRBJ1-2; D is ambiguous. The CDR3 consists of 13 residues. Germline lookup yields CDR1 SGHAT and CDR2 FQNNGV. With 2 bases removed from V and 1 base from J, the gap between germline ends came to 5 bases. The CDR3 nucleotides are TGTGCCAGCAGCTTATCAATTAACTATGGCTACACCTTC. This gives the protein CASSLSINYGYTF.

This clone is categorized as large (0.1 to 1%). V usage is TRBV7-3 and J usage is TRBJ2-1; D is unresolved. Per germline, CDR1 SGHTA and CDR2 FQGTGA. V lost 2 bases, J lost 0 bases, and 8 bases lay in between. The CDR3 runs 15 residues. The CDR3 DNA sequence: TGTGCCAGCAGCTTAGACTCAAGCTCCTACAATGAGCAGTTCTTC. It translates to CASSLDSSSYNEQFF.

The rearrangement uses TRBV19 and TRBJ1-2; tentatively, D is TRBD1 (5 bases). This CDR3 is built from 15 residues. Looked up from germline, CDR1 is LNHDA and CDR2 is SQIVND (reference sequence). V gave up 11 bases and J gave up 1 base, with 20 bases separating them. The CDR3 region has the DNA TGTGCCTCTAGCCTCTTCTGGGGGGTTAACTATGGCTACACCTTC. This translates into CASSLFWGVNYGYTF.

The CDR3 loop is CASSLVAGLAKNIQYF. The CDR3 DNA reads TGCGCCAGCAGCTTGGTGGCAGGACTAGCCAAAAACATTCAGTACTTC. The chain uses TRBV5-1 and TRBJ2-4, with D perhaps matching TRBD2 (5 bases). Trimming removed 0 bases from V and 0 bases from J, with 10 bases in between. Per germline, CDR1 SGHRS and CDR2 YFSETQ. The CDR3 covers 16 residues.